Listed here are 25 T cell receptor beta chains from one sample, sequenced in a study of blood T cell repertoires in COVID-19. Method: immunoSEQ multiplex PCR; TCRdb's copy keeps in-frame clones and lacks some. The table has over 150,000 clones, roughly 86% seen once. Specimen: peripheral blood. The receptors stem from a man aged 50-60 years with active or convalescent COVID-19.

J is TRBJ2-1 and V is TRBV5-4, with D perhaps TRBD1 (6 bases). V lost 0 bases and J lost 6, with 16 bases in between. There are 16 residues in the CDR3. Germline V gene data show CDR1 as SGHNT and CDR2 as YYREEE (reference sequence). CDR3 in amino acids: CASSLGGPVGPNEQFF. DNA of the CDR3: TGTGCCAGCAGCTTGGGGGGGCCGGTTGGCCCCAATGAGCAGTTCTTC.

V and J are TRBV18 and TRBJ1-5; no firm D call. The CDR3 is 14 amino acids. The V end lost 2 bases, the J end lost 4 bases, and 9 bases lay between the germline ends. Germline CDR1 is KGHSH and CDR2 is LQKENI. The CDR3 DNA reads as TGTGCCAGCTCACCAAGTGCAGTTAATCAGCCCCAGCATTTT. This sequence encodes CASSPSAVNQPQHF. The complete variable domain, with remaining parts taken from reference TRBV18 and TRBJ1-5, reads NAGVMQNPRHLVRRRGQEARLRCSPMKGHSHVYWYRQLPEEGLKFMVYLQKENIIDESGMPKERFSAEFPKEGPSILRIQQVVRGDSAAYFCASSPSAVNQPQHFGDGTRLSIL.

The CDR3 loop reads CASSYGQSYGYTF. The CDR3 DNA reads as TGTGCCAGCAGCTACGGACAGTCCTATGGCTACACCTTC. The J gene is TRBJ1-2, the V gene TRBV3-1 (or the pseudogene TRBV3-2), with D possibly matching TRBD1 (6 bases). CDR1 and CDR2 (germline): LGHDT, YNNKEL (reference sequence). Trimming took 5 bases from V and 4 from J, leaving 11 bases between them. This CDR3 has 13 residues.

Only a few counts were recorded for this clone. The V gene is TRBV2, the J gene TRBJ1-1; unclear D gene. CDR3 length: 14 amino acids. Trimming cost V 4 bases and J 8 bases, with 17 bases left between them. Germline V gives CDR1 SNHLY, CDR2 FYNNEI. The CDR3 is CASSVLLSTYEAFF. The CDR3 coding sequence is TGTGCCAGCAGTGTGTTGTTAAGCACTTACGAAGCTTTCTTT.

The genes are TRBV7-9 and TRBJ2-5; D is perhaps TRBD2 (5 bases). Trimming removed 4 bases from V and 1 base from J, with 19 bases in between. The CDR3 runs to 17 residues. Germline lookup yields CDR1 SEHNR and CDR2 FQNEAQ (reference sequence). The DNA of the CDR3 is TGTGCCAGCAGCTCCTCGGGCAGACTAACGGTCCAAGAGACCCAGTACTTC. It is translated as CASSSSGRLTVQETQYF.

The V gene is TRBV7-2, the J gene TRBJ1-6, with D perhaps matching TRBD1 (5 bases). Trimming took off 0 bases at V and 7 bases at J, with 7 bases between the two ends. CDR1 and CDR2 (germline): SGHTA, FQGNSA. The CDR3 is 14 amino acids. CDR3 DNA: TGTGCCAGCAGCTTAGCGGGGGGAAATTCACCCCTCCACTTT. Its protein is CASSLAGGNSPLHF.

This chain links TRBV3-1 (or the pseudogene TRBV3-2) with TRBJ1-5; D is undetermined. In germline, CDR1 is LGHDT, CDR2 YNNKEL (reference sequence). The CDR3 has 15 amino acids. Trimming removed 0 bases at V and 3 bases at J, with 9 bases between. CDR3 bases: TGTGCCAGCAGCCAAGATCACAGACCCAATCAGCCCCAGCATTTT. This sequence encodes CASSQDHRPNQPQHF.

V is TRBV9 and J is TRBJ1-6; weak D call: TRBD1 (5 bases). V dropped 0 bases and J dropped 6 bases, with 10 bases sitting between them. Looked up from germline, CDR1 is SGDLS and CDR2 is YYNGEE. The CDR3 contains 15 residues. CDR3 amino acids: CASSVGGLSNSPLHF. CDR3 DNA: TGTGCCAGCAGCGTAGGGGGACTAAGTAATTCACCCCTCCACTTT.

The rearrangement links TRBV4-1 to TRBJ2-7; D is undetermined. In germline, CDR1 is MGHRA, CDR2 YSYEKL. Deletions cut 1 base from V and 6 bases from J, with 10 bases between. The CDR3 spans 13 residues. CDR3 nucleotides: TGCGCCAGCAGCCAAGGCCCAGTATTCGAGCAGTACTTC. Translated: CASSQGPVFEQYF.

CDR3 nucleotides: TGTGCCATCAGTGAAAGGACAGATGAAGCTTTCTTT. This codes for CAISERTDEAFF. The gene calls are TRBV10-3 and TRBJ1-1; D is perhaps TRBD1 (6 bases). Trimming removed 3 bases at V and 7 bases at J, with 9 bases between. The CDR3 is made up of 12 amino acids. Germline CDR1 reads ENHRY; CDR2 reads SYGVKD.

The V call is TRBV9, the J call TRBJ2-5; 7 nucleotides line up with TRBD2. V shed 4 bases and J 6 bases; nucleotides not matched to a gene: 9. This CDR3 has 14 residues. Germline CDR1 reads SGDLS; CDR2 reads YYNGEE. Here the CDR3 reads CASSTRVGGKTQYF. DNA of the CDR3: TGTGCCAGCAGCACTAGAGTCGGGGGGAAGACCCAGTACTTC.

The chain recombines TRBV3-1 (or the pseudogene TRBV3-2) with TRBJ1-4; D may be TRBD1 (6 bases). The germline V gene has CDR1 LGHDT and CDR2 YNNKEL (reference sequence). V lost 1 base and J lost 8, with 23 bases in between. The CDR3 runs 18 residues. CDR3 sequence (DNA): TGTGCCAGCAGCCAAGTAGCCTTCAAGCGGGGGCGAGAGGAAAAACTGTTTTTT. This codes for CASSQVAFKRGREEKLFF.

This clone occurred once. The CDR3 region has the DNA TGTGCCAGCAGTGCCGGGACAGGGGGCAATCAGCCCCAGCATTTT. Amino acid sequence: CASSAGTGGNQPQHF. This chain connects TRBV2 to TRBJ1-5, with 10 nucleotides matching TRBD1. The CDR3 is 15 amino acids. Unmatched junction bases numbered 2, after V lost 4 bases and J lost 2 bases. The V gene's germline CDR1 is SNHLY and CDR2 FYNNEI.

The chain links TRBV12-3 or TRBV12-4 to TRBJ1-1; possibly TRBD1 for D (6 bases). The CDR3 contains 13 residues. V lost 2 bases and J lost 6, with 10 bases in between. The CDR3 reads CASSLYRVSEAFF. In DNA, the CDR3 is TGTGCCAGCAGTTTATACAGGGTCTCTGAAGCTTTCTTT.

This clone was picked up a small number of times. This sequence joins TRBV2 and TRBJ1-1, with D possibly matching TRBD1 (5 bases). V lost 6 bases to trimming and J lost 0 bases, with 14 bases between them. Germline CDR1 reads SNHLY; CDR2 reads FYNNEI. The CDR3 is made up of 15 amino acids. Here the CDR3 reads CASSQKGLLNTEAFF. CDR3 bases: TGTGCCAGCAGCCAAAAGGGACTATTGAACACTGAAGCTTTCTTT.

The chain uses TRBV25-1 and TRBJ2-1, with a possible D match to TRBD2 (7 bases). Germline V gene data show CDR1 as MGHDK and CDR2 as SYGVNS. The V gene lost 7 bases and the J gene lost 5 bases, with 21 bases spanning the gap. The CDR3 covers 16 residues. CDR3 loop: CASTPGGTGGHNEQFF. In DNA form, the CDR3 reads TGTGCCAGCACCCCGGGGGGAACGGGGGGCCACAATGAGCAGTTCTTC.

A single count supports this clone. Written as DNA, the CDR3 is TGTGCCAGCAGCTTGGTAGTTAGCGGGCGGCCCGGGGAGCTGTTTTTT. Translation: CASSLVVSGRPGELFF. V usage is TRBV5-6 and J usage is TRBJ2-2; TRBD2 aligns across 7 bases. Germline values: CDR1 SGHDT, CDR2 YYEEEE. The V and J ends lost 0 bases and 6 bases, in that order; junction bases with no gene match: 8. The CDR3 runs 16 residues. Variable domain in full (rest from reference TRBV5-6 and TRBJ2-2): DAGVTQSPTHLIKTRGQQVTLRCSPKSGHDTVSWYQQALGQGPQFIFQYYEEEERQRGNFPDRFSGHQFPNYSSELNVNALLLGDSALYLCASSLVVSGRPGELFFGEGSRLTVL.

This clone was seen just once. The rearrangement uses TRBV19 and TRBJ1-3; tentative D call: TRBD1 (5 bases). V gave up 3 bases and J gave up 2 bases, with 8 bases separating them. The CDR3 sequence is 14 residues long. The germline gives CDR1 LNHDA, CDR2 SQIVND (reference sequence). CDR3 DNA: TGTGCCAGTAGTATGGGGCAGCCTGGAAACACCATATATTTT. Protein: CASSMGQPGNTIYF.

V usage is TRBV5-1 and J usage is TRBJ2-7; tentative D call: TRBD2 (6 bases). Germline V gives CDR1 SGHRS, CDR2 YFSETQ. Trimming shortened V by 5 bases and J by 3 bases, and 15 bases separated the two germline ends. The CDR3 contains 14 residues. CDR3 bases: TGCGCCAGCAGTCTGGGACTGCAAAGCTACGAGCAGTACTTC. Encoded protein: CASSLGLQSYEQYF.

This chain uses TRBV5-1 with TRBJ2-7; the D gene is possibly TRBD2 (6 bases). The CDR3 runs 15 residues. CDR1 and CDR2 (germline): SGHRS, YFSETQ. Trimming removed 8 bases at V and 5 bases at J, with 23 bases between. CDR3 amino acids: CASSWSPGEINEQYF. The CDR3 DNA is TGCGCCAGTTCTTGGTCTCCGGGGGAGATCAACGAGCAGTACTTC.

The CDR3 reads CSVSQGTSNQPQHF. DNA for the CDR3: TGCAGCGTTTCACAGGGGACGAGCAATCAGCCCCAGCATTTT. The chain recombines TRBV29-1 with TRBJ1-5, with 7 bases fitting TRBD1. V lost 5 bases to trimming and J lost 1 base; unmatched junction nucleotides: 5. The CDR3 contains 14 residues. Germline loops: CDR1 SQVTM, CDR2 ANQGSEA. The full variable domain, its missing parts supplied by reference TRBV29-1 and TRBJ1-5, is SAVISQKPSRDICQRGTSLTIQCQVDSQVTMMFWYRQQPGQSLTLIATANQGSEATYESGFVIDKFPISRPNLTFSTLTVSNMSPEDSSIYLCSVSQGTSNQPQHFGDGTRLSIL.

V and J are TRBV11-3 and TRBJ2-1, with 9 bases identical to TRBD1. Germline loops: CDR1 SGHNT, CDR2 YENEEA. The CDR3 covers 15 residues. V lost 3 bases, J lost 9 bases, and 9 bases stayed unmatched. The CDR3 protein is CASSLAGTGYAEQFF. CDR3 in DNA: TGTGCCAGCAGCTTGGCCGGGACAGGGTACGCTGAGCAGTTCTTC. Filled out from reference TRBV11-3 and TRBJ2-1, the complete variable domain reads EAGVVQSPRYKIIEKKQPVAFWCNPISGHNTLYWYLQNLGQGPELLIRYENEEAVDDSQLPKDRFSAERLKGVDSTLKIQPAELGDSAVYLCASSLAGTGYAEQFFGPGTRLTVL.

Note on this clone: The sample carries other DNA sequences with the same CDR3. V usage is TRBV15 and J usage is TRBJ2-3, with 12 nucleotides matching TRBD2. The CDR3 sequence is 18 residues long. The V and J ends lost 4 bases and 0 bases, in that order; junction bases with no gene match: 8. In germline, CDR1 is LNHNV, CDR2 YYDKDF (reference sequence). CDR3 loop: CATSTTSGGTTSTDTQYF. The CDR3, as DNA: TGTGCCACCAGCACGACTAGCGGGGGCACAACTAGCACAGATACGCAGTATTTT. Supplemented by reference TRBV15 and TRBJ2-3, the full variable domain reads DAMVIQNPRYQVTQFGKPVTLSCSQTLNHNVMYWYQQKSSQAPKLLFHYYDKDFNNEADTPDNFQSRRPNTSFCFLDIRSPGLGDTAMYLCATSTTSGGTTSTDTQYFGPGTRLTVL.

The genes are TRBV27 and TRBJ2-4; 9 bases are a match to TRBD2. Germline values: CDR1 MNHEY, CDR2 SMNVEV (reference sequence). V shed 2 bases and J 7 bases; nucleotides not matched to a gene: 6. The CDR3 covers 15 residues. The CDR3 sequence is CASSLVAGVLNIQYF. The CDR3 DNA reads as TGTGCCAGCAGTTTAGTAGCGGGAGTTCTCAACATTCAGTACTTC.

The CDR3 loop is CASSSLAGGPNEQYF. The CDR3 coding sequence is TGTGCCAGCAGCTCACTAGCGGGAGGGCCGAACGAGCAGTACTTC. V and J are TRBV11-2 and TRBJ2-7, with 13 bases aligning to TRBD2. The V segment lost 4 bases and the J segment 5 bases; nucleotides outside the gene matches: 5. Germline V gene data show CDR1 as SGHAT and CDR2 as FQNNGV. CDR3 length: 15 amino acids.